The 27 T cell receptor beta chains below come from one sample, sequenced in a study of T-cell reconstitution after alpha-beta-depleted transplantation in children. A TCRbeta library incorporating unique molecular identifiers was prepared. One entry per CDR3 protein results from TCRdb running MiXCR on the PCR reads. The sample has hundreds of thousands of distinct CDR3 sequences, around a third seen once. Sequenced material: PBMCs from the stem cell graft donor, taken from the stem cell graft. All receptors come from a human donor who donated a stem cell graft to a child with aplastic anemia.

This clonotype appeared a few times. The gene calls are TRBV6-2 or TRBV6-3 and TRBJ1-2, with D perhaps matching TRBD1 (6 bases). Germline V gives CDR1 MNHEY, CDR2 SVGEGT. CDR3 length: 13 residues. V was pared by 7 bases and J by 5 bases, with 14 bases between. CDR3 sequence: CASTIDRSYGYTF. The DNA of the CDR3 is TGTGCCAGCACTATCGACAGGAGTTATGGCTACACCTTC.

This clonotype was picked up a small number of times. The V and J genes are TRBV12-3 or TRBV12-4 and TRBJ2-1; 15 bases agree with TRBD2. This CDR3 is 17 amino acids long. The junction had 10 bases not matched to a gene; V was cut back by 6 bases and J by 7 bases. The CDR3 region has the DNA TGTGCCAGCAGCCCCGGACTAGCGGGAGGGCCAGGAAATGAGCAGTTCTTC. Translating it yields CASSPGLAGGPGNEQFF.

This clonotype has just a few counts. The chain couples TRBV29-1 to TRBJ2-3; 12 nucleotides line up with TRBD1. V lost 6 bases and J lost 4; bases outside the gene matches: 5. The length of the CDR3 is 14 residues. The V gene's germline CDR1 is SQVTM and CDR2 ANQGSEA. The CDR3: CSVGGTGGPDTQYF. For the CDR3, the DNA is TGCAGCGTGGGCGGGACAGGGGGCCCAGATACGCAGTATTTT.

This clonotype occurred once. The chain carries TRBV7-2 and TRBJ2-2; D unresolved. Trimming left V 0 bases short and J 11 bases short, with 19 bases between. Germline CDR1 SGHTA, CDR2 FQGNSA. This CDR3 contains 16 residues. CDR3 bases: TGTGCCAGCAGCTTAGCTTCCGGCTGGTGGATAAGCGAGCTGTTTTTT. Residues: CASSLASGWWISELFF.

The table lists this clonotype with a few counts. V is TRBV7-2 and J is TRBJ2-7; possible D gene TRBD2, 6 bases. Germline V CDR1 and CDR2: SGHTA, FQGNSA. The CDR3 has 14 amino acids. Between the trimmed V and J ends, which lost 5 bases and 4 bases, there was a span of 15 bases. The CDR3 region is CASSPGTWGYEQYF. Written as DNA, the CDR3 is TGTGCCAGCAGCCCGGGGACTTGGGGGTACGAGCAGTACTTC. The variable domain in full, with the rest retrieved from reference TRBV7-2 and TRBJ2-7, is GAGVSQSPSNKVTEKGKDVELRCDPISGHTALYWYRQSLGQGLEFLIYFQGNSAPDKSGLPSDRFSAERTGGSVSTLTIQRTQQEDSAVYLCASSPGTWGYEQYFGPGTRLTVT.

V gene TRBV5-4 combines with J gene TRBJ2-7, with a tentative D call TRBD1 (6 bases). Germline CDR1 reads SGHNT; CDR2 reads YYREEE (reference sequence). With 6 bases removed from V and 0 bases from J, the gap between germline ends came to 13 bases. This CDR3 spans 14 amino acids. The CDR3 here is CASTQGQSSYEQYF. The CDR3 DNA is TGTGCCAGCACCCAAGGACAGAGCTCCTACGAGCAGTACTTC.

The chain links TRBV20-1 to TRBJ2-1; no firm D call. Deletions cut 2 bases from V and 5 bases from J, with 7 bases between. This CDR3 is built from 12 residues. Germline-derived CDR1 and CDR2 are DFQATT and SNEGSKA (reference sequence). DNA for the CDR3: TGCAGTGCTAGACACTCACACAATGAGCAGTTCTTC. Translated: CSARHSHNEQFF.

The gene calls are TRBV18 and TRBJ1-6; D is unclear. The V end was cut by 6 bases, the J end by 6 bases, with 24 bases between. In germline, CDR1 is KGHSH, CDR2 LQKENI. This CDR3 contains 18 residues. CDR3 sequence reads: CASSQVPARIQPNSPLHF. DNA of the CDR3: TGTGCCAGCTCTCAAGTGCCGGCCAGGATCCAGCCTAATTCACCCCTCCACTTT.

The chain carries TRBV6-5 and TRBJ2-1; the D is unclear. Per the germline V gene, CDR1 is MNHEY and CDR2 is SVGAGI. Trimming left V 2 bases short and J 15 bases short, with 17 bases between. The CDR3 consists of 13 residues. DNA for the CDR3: TGTGCCAGCAGTTACACCCTACACCTTCCCCGGTTCTTC. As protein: CASSYTLHLPRFF.

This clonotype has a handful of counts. CDR3 coding DNA: TGCAGTGCTAGAGGCTCTCTAGCGGGAGATTTGACGTGGGAGACCCAGTACTTC. Translated: CSARGSLAGDLTWETQYF. This chain connects TRBV20-1 to TRBJ2-5; 10 bases are a match to TRBD2. Germline lookup yields CDR1 DFQATT and CDR2 SNEGSKA (reference sequence). J gave up 5 bases and V 1 base, and 16 bases lay outside the gene matches. CDR3 size: 18 residues.

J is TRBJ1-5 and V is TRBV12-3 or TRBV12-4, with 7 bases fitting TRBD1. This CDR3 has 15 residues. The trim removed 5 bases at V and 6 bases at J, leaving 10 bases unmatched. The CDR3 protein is CASSPGGTVAQPQHF. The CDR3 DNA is TGTGCCAGCAGTCCAGGGGGAACGGTAGCTCAGCCCCAGCATTTT.

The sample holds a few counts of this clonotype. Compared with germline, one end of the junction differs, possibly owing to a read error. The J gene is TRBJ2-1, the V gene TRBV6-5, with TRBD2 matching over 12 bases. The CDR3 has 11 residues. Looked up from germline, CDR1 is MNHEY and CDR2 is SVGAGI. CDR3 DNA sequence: TGTGTCAGCTCTAGCGGGAGGGTTCTGTTCTTC. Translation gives CVSSSGRVLFF.

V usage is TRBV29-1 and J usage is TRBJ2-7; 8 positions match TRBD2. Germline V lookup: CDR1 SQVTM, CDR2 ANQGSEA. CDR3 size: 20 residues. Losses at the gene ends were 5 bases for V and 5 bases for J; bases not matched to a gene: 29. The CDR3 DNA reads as TGCAGCGTTCCCCAACCCCCACAGGGACCGACTAGCGCAAAGGGAAACGAGCAGTACTTC. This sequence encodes CSVPQPPQGPTSAKGNEQYF.

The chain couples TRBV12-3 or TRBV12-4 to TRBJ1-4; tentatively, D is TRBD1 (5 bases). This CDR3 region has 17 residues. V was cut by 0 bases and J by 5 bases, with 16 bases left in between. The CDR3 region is CASSLAWAEGPNEKLFF. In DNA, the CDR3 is TGTGCCAGCAGTTTAGCGTGGGCCGAGGGACCGAATGAAAAACTGTTTTTT.

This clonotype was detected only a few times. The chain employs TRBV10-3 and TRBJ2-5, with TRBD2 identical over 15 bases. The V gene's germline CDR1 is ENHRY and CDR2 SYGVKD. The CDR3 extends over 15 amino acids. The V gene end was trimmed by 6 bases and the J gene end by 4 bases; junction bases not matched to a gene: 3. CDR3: CAIRGLAGGGETQYF. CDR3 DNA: TGTGCCATCAGGGGACTAGCGGGAGGTGGAGAGACCCAGTACTTC.

This CDR3 reads CASSLGPGGYNEQFF. Written as DNA, the CDR3 is TGTGCCAGCAGCTTAGGGCCGGGGGGGTACAATGAGCAGTTCTTC. The chain carries TRBV7-2 and TRBJ2-1, with 8 nucleotides matching TRBD2. V dropped 1 base and J dropped 4; count of bases not matched to a gene: 3. Per germline, CDR1 SGHTA and CDR2 FQGNSA. This CDR3 spans 15 amino acids.

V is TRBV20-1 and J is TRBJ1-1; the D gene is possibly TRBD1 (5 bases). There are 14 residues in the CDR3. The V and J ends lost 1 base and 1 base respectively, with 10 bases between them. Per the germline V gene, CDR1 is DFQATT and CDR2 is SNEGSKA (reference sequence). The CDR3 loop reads CSARGGAENTEAFF. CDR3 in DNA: TGCAGTGCTAGAGGCGGGGCCGAGAACACTGAAGCTTTCTTT.

For the CDR3, the DNA is TGTGCCAGCAGCTCCTCCGGGGAGACGGGAGCGTTCTTT. Translated: CASSSSGETGAFF. The rearrangement joins TRBV7-2 to TRBJ1-1; no firm D call. The V end lost 4 bases, the J end lost 14 bases, and 20 bases lay between the germline ends. The CDR3 is 13 residues long. Germline values: CDR1 SGHTA, CDR2 FQGNSA.

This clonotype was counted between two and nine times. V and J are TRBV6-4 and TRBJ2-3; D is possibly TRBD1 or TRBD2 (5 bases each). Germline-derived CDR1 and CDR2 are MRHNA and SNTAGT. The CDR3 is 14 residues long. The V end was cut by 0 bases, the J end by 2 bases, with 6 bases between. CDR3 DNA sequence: TGTGCCAGCAGTGACTCGGGGACCACAGATACGCAGTATTTT. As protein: CASSDSGTTDTQYF.

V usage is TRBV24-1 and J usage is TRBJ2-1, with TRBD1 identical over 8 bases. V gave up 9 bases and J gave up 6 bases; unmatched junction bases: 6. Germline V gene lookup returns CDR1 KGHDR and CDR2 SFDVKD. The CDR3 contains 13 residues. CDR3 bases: TGTGCCACCGGACAGGGATCGGGCAATGAGCAGTTCTTC. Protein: CATGQGSGNEQFF.

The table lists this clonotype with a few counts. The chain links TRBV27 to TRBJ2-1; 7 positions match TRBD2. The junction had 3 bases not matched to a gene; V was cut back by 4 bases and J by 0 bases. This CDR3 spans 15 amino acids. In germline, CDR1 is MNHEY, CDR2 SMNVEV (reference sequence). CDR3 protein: CASSSLAASYNEQFF. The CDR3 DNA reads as TGTGCCAGCAGTTCCCTAGCGGCCTCCTACAATGAGCAGTTCTTC.

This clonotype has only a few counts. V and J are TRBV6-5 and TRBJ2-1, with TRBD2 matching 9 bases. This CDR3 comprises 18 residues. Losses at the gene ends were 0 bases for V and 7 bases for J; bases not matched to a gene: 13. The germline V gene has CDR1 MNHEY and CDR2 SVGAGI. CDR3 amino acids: CASSYSTPAGGWSNEQFF. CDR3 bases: TGTGCCAGCAGTTACTCGACGCCTGCGGGAGGGTGGTCGAATGAGCAGTTCTTC.

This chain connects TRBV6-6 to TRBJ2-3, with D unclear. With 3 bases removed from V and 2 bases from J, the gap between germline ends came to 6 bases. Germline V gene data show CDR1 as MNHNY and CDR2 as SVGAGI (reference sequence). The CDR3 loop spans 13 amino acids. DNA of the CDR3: TGTGCCAGCAGTTATGGGGTCACAGATACGCAGTATTTT. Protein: CASSYGVTDTQYF.

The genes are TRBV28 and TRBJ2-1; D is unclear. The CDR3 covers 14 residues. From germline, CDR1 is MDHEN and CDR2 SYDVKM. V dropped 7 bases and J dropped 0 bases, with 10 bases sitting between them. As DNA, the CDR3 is TGTGCCAGCATAAAGGGTAGCTCCTACAATGAGCAGTTCTTC. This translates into CASIKGSSYNEQFF. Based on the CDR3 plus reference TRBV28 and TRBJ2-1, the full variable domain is DVKVTQSSRYLVKRTGEKVFLECVQDMDHENMFWYRQDPGLGLRLIYFSYDVKMKEKGDIPEGYSVSREKKERFSLILESASTNQTSMYLCASIKGSSYNEQFFGPGTRLTVL.

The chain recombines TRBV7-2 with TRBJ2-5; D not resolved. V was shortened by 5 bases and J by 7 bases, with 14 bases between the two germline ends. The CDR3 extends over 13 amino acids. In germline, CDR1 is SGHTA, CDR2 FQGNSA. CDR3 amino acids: CASSPPGPPTQYF. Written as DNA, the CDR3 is TGTGCCAGCAGCCCGCCCGGACCCCCGACCCAGTACTTC.

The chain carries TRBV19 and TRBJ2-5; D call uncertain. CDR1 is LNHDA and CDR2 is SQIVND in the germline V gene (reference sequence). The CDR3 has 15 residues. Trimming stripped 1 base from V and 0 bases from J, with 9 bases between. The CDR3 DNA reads TGTGCCAGTAGTATAGCGACCGAGTACCAAGAGACCCAGTACTTC. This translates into CASSIATEYQETQYF.

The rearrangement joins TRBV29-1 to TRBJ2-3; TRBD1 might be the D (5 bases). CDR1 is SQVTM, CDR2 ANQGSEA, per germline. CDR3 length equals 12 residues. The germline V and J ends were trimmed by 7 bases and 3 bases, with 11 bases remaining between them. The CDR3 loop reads CSELDRTDTQYF. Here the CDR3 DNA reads TGCAGCGAGCTCGACAGAACAGATACGCAGTATTTT.